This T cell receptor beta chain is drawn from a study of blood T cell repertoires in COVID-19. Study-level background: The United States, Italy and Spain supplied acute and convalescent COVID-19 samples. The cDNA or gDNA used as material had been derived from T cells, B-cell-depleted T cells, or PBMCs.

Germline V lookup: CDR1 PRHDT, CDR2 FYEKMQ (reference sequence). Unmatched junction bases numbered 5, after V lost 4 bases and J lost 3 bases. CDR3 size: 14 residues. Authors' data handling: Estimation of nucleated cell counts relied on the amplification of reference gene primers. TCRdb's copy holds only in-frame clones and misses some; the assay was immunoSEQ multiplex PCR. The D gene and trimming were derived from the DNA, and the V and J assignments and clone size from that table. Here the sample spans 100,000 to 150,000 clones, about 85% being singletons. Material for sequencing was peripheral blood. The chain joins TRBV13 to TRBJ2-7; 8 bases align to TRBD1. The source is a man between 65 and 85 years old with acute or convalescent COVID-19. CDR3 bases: TGTGCCAGCAGCTCTTTCACAGGGGGCTACGAGCAGTACTTC. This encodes CASSSFTGGYEQYF.